This T cell receptor beta chain was retrieved from a study of T cell repertoires in cytomegalovirus infection. Study information: Matching HLA type and CMV infection were both indicated by public TCR beta signatures.

The germline gives CDR1 MNHEY, CDR2 SVGAGI. This CDR3 region has 15 residues. Trimming cost V 6 bases and J 0 bases, with 15 bases left between them. For this clonotype: Its antigen is still unknown.

Findings and caveats of the study: CMV-specific HLA-C-restricted TCR beta clonotypes dominated the ex vivo response.

MiXCR, applied by TCRdb to the reads, yields one record per CDR3 protein. In the table there are more than 500,000 distinct CDR3 sequences, approximately 16% of which are singletons. The chain employs TRBV6-5 and TRBJ2-7, with D perhaps being TRBD1 or TRBD2 (5 bases each). This clonotype was obtained from a human donor in good health (CMV status not recorded). Some clones in this sample may be carry-over from other donors' samples. Sequencing was carried out using CD8+ T cells from PBMCs. The CDR3, as DNA: TGTGCCAGCAGCCCGGGGCTAGTGGACTCCTACGAGCAGTACTTC. As protein: CASSPGLVDSYEQYF.